The rows below give T cell receptor beta chains drawn from one sample of a study of blood T cell repertoires in COVID-19. Using immunoSEQ multiplex PCR, the repertoire was profiled, and TCRdb retains in-frame clones only, with some absent. Altogether roughly 250,000 clones are present, 88% being singletons, with the ten largest covering about 0.74%. The sequenced sample was peripheral blood. These receptors originate from a woman between 25 and 40 years old with acute or convalescent COVID-19. The CDR3 runs from the conserved cysteine through the conserved F or W. The D gene is left open where the match is weak. The size field is filled for only some rows; it gives once, few, many or a size class.

clone_size	v_call	d_call	j_call	cdr3_aa	cdr3_nt
.	TRBV27	TRBD1	TRBJ2-5	CASKSRDRAQETQYF	TGTGCCAGCAAGTCCCGGGACAGGGCCCAAGAGACCCAGTACTTC
.	TRBV6-5	.	TRBJ1-1	CATIGASNTEAFF	TGTGCCACAATAGGGGCGTCGAACACTGAAGCTTTCTTT
.	TRBV7-8	.	TRBJ2-1	CASSPQTGANEQFF	TGTGCCAGCAGCCCCCAGACAGGAGCCAATGAGCAGTTCTTC
.	TRBV28	TRBD1	TRBJ2-1	CASRRQGSSYNEQFF	TGTGCCAGCAGAAGACAGGGGAGCTCCTACAATGAGCAGTTCTTC
.	TRBV5-4	.	TRBJ1-4	CASSVDSQNEKLFF	TGTGCCAGCAGCGTAGACAGCCAAAATGAAAAACTGTTTTTT
.	TRBV19	TRBD2	TRBJ2-5	CASSKLAGGPAVETQYF	TGTGCCAGTAGTAAGCTAGCGGGAGGGCCTGCGGTGGAGACCCAGTACTTC
.	TRBV9	TRBD2	TRBJ2-1	CASSVVAGGFTNEQFF	TGTGCCAGCAGCGTAGTAGCGGGAGGGTTTACCAATGAGCAGTTCTTC
.	TRBV19	TRBD1	TRBJ2-7	CASSTRDSLTYEQYF	TGTGCCAGTAGTACCCGGGACAGCCTTACCTACGAGCAGTACTTC
.	TRBV6-6	.	TRBJ2-7	CASSYGTSKTYEQYF	TGTGCCAGCAGTTACGGGACTTCAAAAACCTACGAGCAGTACTTC
.	TRBV3-1/TRBV3-2	.	TRBJ2-7	CASSQSQDEQYF	TGTGCCAGCAGCCAATCCCAGGACGAGCAGTACTTC
.	TRBV27	.	TRBJ1-2	CASSLTQNYGYTF	TGTGCCAGCAGTTTGACTCAGAACTATGGCTACACCTTC
.	TRBV5-6	TRBD1	TRBJ1-2	CASSNPFIGQGSSGYTF	TGTGCCAGCAGCAATCCCTTTATAGGACAGGGGTCGTCTGGCTACACCTTC
.	TRBV19	.	TRBJ2-5	CASSPGRQETQYF	TGTGCCAGTAGTCCCGGTCGTCAAGAGACCCAGTACTTC
.	TRBV2	.	TRBJ2-5	CASSGGLRAQYF	TGTGCCAGCAGCGGGGGGCTCAGGGCCCAGTACTTC
.	TRBV21-1	.	TRBJ2-1	CASSARTSGRTPYHEQFF	TGTGCCAGCAGCGCACGGACTAGCGGGAGGACCCCTTACCATGAGCAGTTCTTC
few	TRBV2	.	TRBJ2-7	CASKGRVDEQYF	TGTGCCAGCAAGGGCAGGGTCGACGAGCAGTACTTC
few	TRBV27	.	TRBJ1-3	CASSKNQPGWGGNTIYF	TGTGCCAGCAGTAAGAATCAACCGGGGTGGGGAGGAAACACCATATATTTT